The clone carrying this T cell receptor (beta chain) was seen only a few times. The data stem from a study of molecular identifiers for immune sequencing clone quantification. As for the study in general: In replicates, RNA from about 20,000 or 100,000 naive CD8 cells was split five ways, four sequenced.

A CD8+CD4-CCR7+CD45RA+ gate was used to sort naive CD8 T cells. TCRdb processed the PCR reads anew with MiXCR; each CDR3 protein has one entry. The sample carries about 320,000 distinct CDR3 sequences, 20% to 25% recorded once. The CDR3 extends over 15 amino acids. V was clipped by 2 bases and J by 5 bases; unmatched bases: 2. Germline loops: CDR1 SGHTA, CDR2 FQGTGA. This sequence joins TRBV7-3 and TRBJ2-3, with 12 bases matching TRBD2. This clonotype was sampled from a human donor in good health. Some libraries in this study had Jurkat cell RNA spiked in. Sequenced material: naive CD8+ T cells from blood, with Jurkat cell RNA spiked in. Subset in this sample: FACS-sorted CD8+CD4-CCR7+CD45RA+ naive T cells. The CDR3 nucleotides are TGTGCCAGCAGCTTAGAGGGACTAGCGGGAGATACGCAGTATTTT. Translated, it gives CASSLEGLAGDTQYF.